A selection of T cell receptor beta chains follows, all from one sample in a study of blood T cell repertoires in COVID-19. The table came from immunoSEQ multiplex PCR; TCRdb's copy has only in-frame clones and leaves some out. The sample gives fewer than 150,000 clones, roughly 89% of which show up once; 4.3% is in the top ten. The sequenced material came from peripheral blood. Receptor source: a middle-aged woman with acute or convalescent COVID-19. CDR3s include the opening cysteine and the closing phenylalanine or tryptophan. The order of the fields is V gene, CDR3 protein.

V gene: TRBV9
CDR3 protein: CASSVLAGDSPFYEQYF

V gene: TRBV6-5
CDR3 protein: CASSYGVAPNTEAFF

V gene: TRBV7-9
CDR3 protein: CASSSPSGGAPTDTQYF

V gene: TRBV5-8
CDR3 protein: CASSPGQGNQPQHF

V gene: TRBV18
CDR3 protein: CASSAQRGSLAEAFF

V gene: TRBV14
CDR3 protein: CASSVTGSRSQETQYF

V gene: TRBV6-5
CDR3 protein: CASSPGGSTEAFF

V gene: TRBV29-1
CDR3 protein: CSVEQGAKLGQPQHF

V gene: TRBV7-2
CDR3 protein: CASSLITGGGGYTF

V gene: TRBV7-2
CDR3 protein: CASTPSSNQPQHF

V gene: TRBV28
CDR3 protein: CASSLSGREQPQHF

V gene: TRBV7-6
CDR3 protein: CASSLLTEMNTEAFF

V gene: TRBV3-1/TRBV3-2
CDR3 protein: CASSQAPSGTTGGVTGELFF

V gene: TRBV2
CDR3 protein: CASSETQGDQPQHF

V gene: TRBV7-8
CDR3 protein: CASSIPGGEQFF

V gene: TRBV7-2
CDR3 protein: CASTLTGPTDTQYF